This T cell receptor beta chain emerged from a study of technical replicates of blood from a handful of donors. Germline-derived CDR1 and CDR2 are LGHNA and YNFKEQ. This CDR3 comprises 16 residues. The J segment lost 7 bases and the V segment lost 3 bases, leaving 9 bases of the junction unmatched. Some clones are missing from TCRdb's copy, which holds only in-frame ones; the method was immunoSEQ multiplex PCR. The data hold about 94,000 clones, with 90% to 97% observed a single time. Sequencing input: T cells isolated from PBMCs. The chain links TRBV4-2 to TRBJ2-1; 10 bases map to TRBD2. The sequence came from a human donor in good health. The CDR3 loop is CASSHVLAGVRNEQFF. For the CDR3, the DNA is TGTGCCAGCAGCCACGTCCTAGCGGGAGTACGTAATGAGCAGTTCTTC.